This T cell receptor beta chain was found in a study of cytomegalovirus exposure and HLA in healthy donors. General study findings and limits: Cytomegalovirus association was listed for 164 TCR beta chains. In vitro confirmation showed three CMV-associated chains to be CMV antigen specific. One later analysis, an examination of the approximately 120 validation repertoires, found that first-cohort TCR clusters tended to co-occur in them.

Measured with immunoSEQ multiplex PCR; TCRdb has only the in-frame clones, and not every one. The sample carries more than 200,000 clones, about nine tenths recorded once. The CDR3 spans 13 residues. V lost 3 bases and J lost 7, with 12 bases in between. Germline loops: CDR1 MDHEN, CDR2 SYDVKM. A remark on this clone: Its antigen is not identified.

This chain links TRBV28 with TRBJ1-2; no definite D call. This receptor was taken from a woman in her 30s in good health and CMV-seronegative. Input material: PBMCs. As DNA, the CDR3 is TGTGCCAGCAGTTTGGACGGGGTTTCTGGCTACACCTTC. As protein: CASSLDGVSGYTF.